A selection of T cell receptor beta chains follows, all from one sample in a study of T cells in localized non-small cell lung cancer. Repertoires were generated with immunoSEQ multiplex PCR, while TCRdb's copy carries only in-frame clones and drops some. The data contain 130,000 or so clones, about 90% of them singletons. Specimen: peripheral blood, collected before any cancer treatment. Source of these receptors: a female donor over 55 with stage I lung adenocarcinoma. Each CDR3 is given with its conserved first and last residue. The order of the fields is clone size, D gene, J gene, V gene, CDR3 protein, CDR3 DNA. The D gene is left open where the match is weak. Clone size appears in some rows only: once, few, many, or a class for an expanded clone.

>-|-|TRBJ2-7|TRBV28
CASSFPGSYEQYF
TGTGCCAGCAGTTTTCCCGGAAGCTACGAGCAGTACTTC
>-|TRBD1|TRBJ2-7|TRBV5-1
CASKNGTGPIYEQYF
TGCGCCAGCAAAAATGGGACAGGACCTATTTACGAGCAGTACTTC
>-|-|TRBJ2-4|TRBV27
CASSPLAKNIQYF
TGTGCCAGCAGTCCCCTAGCCAAAAACATTCAGTACTTC
>few|TRBD1|TRBJ2-7|TRBV2
CASTKDRGRVEQYF
TGTGCCAGCACTAAGGACAGGGGGCGGGTCGAGCAGTACTTC
>few|TRBD2|TRBJ2-1|TRBV10-1
CASSRAGGHNEQFF
TGCGCCAGCAGTCGGGCGGGAGGCCACAATGAGCAGTTCTTC
>-|TRBD2|TRBJ2-3|TRBV15
CATSSGPTTTSGRKDTQYF
TGTGCCACCAGCAGTGGCCCCACCACGACTAGCGGGAGGAAAGATACGCAGTATTTT
>-|TRBD2|TRBJ2-5|TRBV2
CASEDGGGGETQYF
TGTGCCAGCGAGGACGGCGGGGGTGGTGAGACCCAGTACTTC
>-|-|TRBJ1-3|TRBV6-6
CASSYGAVAGNTIYF
TGTGCCAGCAGTTACGGCGCAGTAGCTGGAAACACCATATATTTT
>-|-|TRBJ1-5|TRBV21-1
CASSPRDSFIYSNQPQHF
TGTGCCAGCAGCCCCCGGGACAGTTTTATCTATAGCAATCAGCCCCAGCATTTT
>-|TRBD2|TRBJ2-5|TRBV11-2
CASSLVSGTSAFPYF
TGTGCCAGCAGCCTAGTTAGTGGGACTAGCGCTTTCCCGTACTTC
>once|TRBD2|TRBJ2-3|TRBV27
CASSPWTSGTDTQYF
TGTGCCAGCAGTCCCTGGACTAGCGGCACAGATACGCAGTATTTT
>once|-|TRBJ1-5|TRBV5-1
CASSLDGYSNQPQHF
TGCGCCAGCAGCTTGGACGGATATAGCAATCAGCCCCAGCATTTT
>-|TRBD2|TRBJ2-3|TRBV18
CASSPSGLAGVASTDTQYF
TGTGCCAGCTCACCATCGGGACTAGCGGGAGTGGCTAGCACAGATACGCAGTATTTT
>-|-|TRBJ2-6|TRBV9
CASSGNRARANVLTF
TGTGCCAGCAGCGGAAACAGGGCTAGGGCCAACGTCCTGACTTTC
>once|TRBD1|TRBJ1-2|TRBV29-1
CSVDVGGQGALGYTF
TGCAGCGTTGATGTAGGGGGACAGGGGGCGTTAGGCTACACCTTC
>once|TRBD1|TRBJ2-5|TRBV15
CATSGRTGRDWETQYF
TGTGCCACCAGCGGCAGGACAGGGAGAGACTGGGAGACCCAGTACTTC
>-|-|TRBJ2-5|TRBV29-1
CSVAGLSTETQYF
TGCAGCGTCGCTGGACTTTCAACAGAGACCCAGTACTTC
>-|-|TRBJ2-7|TRBV27
CASSFLGLEQYF
TGTGCCAGCAGTTTTTTGGGCCTGGAGCAGTACTTC
>-|-|TRBJ2-5|TRBV4-1
CASSQAPRTETQYF
TGCGCCAGCAGCCAAGCACCGCGGACAGAGACCCAGTACTTC
>-|TRBD1|TRBJ2-7|TRBV27
CASRPSGQGLQEQYF
TGTGCCAGCAGACCGTCGGGACAGGGGCTACAAGAGCAGTACTTC
>-|TRBD1|TRBJ1-2|TRBV28
CASSAPGGLIYGYTF
TGTGCCAGCAGTGCCCCAGGGGGCTTAATCTATGGCTACACCTTC
>-|-|TRBJ2-3|TRBV5-6
CASSLWFQRGTDTQYF
TGTGCCAGCAGCTTGTGGTTCCAGCGCGGCACAGATACGCAGTATTTT
>-|-|TRBJ2-3|TRBV5-1
CASSLERGTDTQYF
TGCGCCAGCAGCTTGGAGCGAGGCACAGATACGCAGTATTTT
>-|-|TRBJ1-5|TRBV7-8
CASSLREGGYSNQPQHF
TGTGCCAGCAGCTTAAGAGAGGGAGGATATAGCAATCAGCCCCAGCATTTT
>-|TRBD2|TRBJ2-5|TRBV29-1
CSFSGNAKTQYF
TGCAGCTTCAGCGGGAATGCGAAGACCCAGTACTTC
>once|TRBD2|TRBJ2-3|TRBV28
CAPGTAGTSGREGSTDTQYF
TGTGCCCCCGGGACAGCCGGGACTAGCGGGAGGGAAGGAAGCACAGATACGCAGTATTTT
>-|TRBD1|TRBJ2-7|TRBV2
CASRLQGAGEQYF
TGTGCCAGCAGGCTACAGGGGGCAGGAGAGCAGTACTTC
>-|TRBD2|TRBJ2-3|TRBV5-4
CASGTSGGVDTQYF
TGTGCCAGCGGAACTAGCGGAGGGGTGGATACGCAGTATTTT
>-|TRBD1|TRBJ1-2|TRBV4-1
CASSRQGAMNGYTF
TGCGCCAGCAGCCGACAGGGGGCAATGAACGGCTACACCTTC
>-|-|TRBJ2-1|TRBV6-5
CASSPPPFNEQFF
TGTGCCAGCTCCCCGCCTCCCTTCAATGAGCAGTTCTTC
>-|-|TRBJ1-4|TRBV28
CASRQPSREKLFF
TGTGCCAGCAGGCAACCATCCCGGGAAAAACTGTTTTTT
>-|-|TRBJ2-7|TRBV28
CASSSQDKQYF
TGTGCCAGCAGTTCACAGGACAAGCAGTACTTC
>once|TRBD2|TRBJ2-4|TRBV5-6
CASSPSGGRGNIQYF
TGTGCCAGCAGCCCCAGCGGGGGGAGGGGAAACATTCAGTACTTC
>-|TRBD1|TRBJ2-7|TRBV6-5
CASSYMRQGGYEQYF
TGTGCCAGCAGTTACATGAGACAGGGGGGTTACGAGCAGTACTTC
>once|-|TRBJ2-2|TRBV30
CAWSVSRANTGELFF
TGTGCCTGGAGTGTAAGCAGGGCGAACACCGGGGAGCTGTTTTTT
>-|TRBD1|TRBJ2-1|TRBV7-9
CASRLQGASYNEQFF
TGTGCCAGCAGGCTACAGGGGGCCTCCTACAATGAGCAGTTCTTC
>few|-|TRBJ1-1|TRBV30
CAWTPTRNTEAFF
TGTGCCTGGACCCCTACAAGGAACACTGAAGCTTTCTTT
>-|-|TRBJ2-7|TRBV30
CAWSRGASSYEQYF
TGTGCCTGGAGTAGGGGGGCCTCCTCCTACGAGCAGTACTTC
>few|TRBD2|TRBJ2-3|TRBV7-9
CASSLWGGSRITDTQYF
TGTGCCAGCAGCTTATGGGGCGGGAGCCGGATCACAGATACGCAGTATTTT
>-|-|TRBJ2-2|TRBV5-4
CASRDTGELFF
TGTGCCAGCAGAGACACCGGGGAGCTGTTTTTT
>-|TRBD1|TRBJ1-5|TRBV5-1
CASSPGEGASNQPQHF
TGCGCCAGCAGCCCGGGAGAGGGGGCTAGTAATCAGCCCCAGCATTTT
>once|TRBD2|TRBJ2-2|TRBV5-1
CASSLRTSGDGELFF
TGCGCCAGCAGCTTACGGACTAGCGGGGACGGGGAGCTGTTTTTT